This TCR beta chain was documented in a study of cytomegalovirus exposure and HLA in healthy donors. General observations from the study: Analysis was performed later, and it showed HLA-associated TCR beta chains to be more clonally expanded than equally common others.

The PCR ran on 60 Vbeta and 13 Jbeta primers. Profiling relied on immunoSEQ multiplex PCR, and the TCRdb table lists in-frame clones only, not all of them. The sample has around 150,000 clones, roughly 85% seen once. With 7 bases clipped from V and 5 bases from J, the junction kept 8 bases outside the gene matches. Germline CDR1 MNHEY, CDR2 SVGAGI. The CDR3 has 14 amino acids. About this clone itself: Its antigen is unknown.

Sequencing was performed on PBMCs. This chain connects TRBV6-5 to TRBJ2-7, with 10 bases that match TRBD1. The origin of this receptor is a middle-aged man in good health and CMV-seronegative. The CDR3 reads CASNRQGAGNEQYF. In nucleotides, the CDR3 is TGTGCCAGCAATCGACAGGGGGCCGGGAACGAGCAGTACTTC.